This is a list of T cell receptor beta chains from one sample in a study of shared clonotypes between healthy human individuals. The protocol was immunoSEQ multiplex PCR, while the TCRdb copy is restricted to in-frame clones and leaves out a portion. This table has some 2,500,000 clones, over 85% appearing once. The specimen sequenced was naive CD4+ T cells from PBMCs. Every receptor here comes from a young man in good health. Some clones in this sample may be carry-over from other donors' samples. The CDR3 runs from the conserved cysteine through the conserved F or W. Each record gives: J gene, D gene, V gene, CDR3 DNA, CDR3 protein. The D gene is left open where the match is weak.

>TRBJ2-2|.|TRBV6-4
TGTGCCAGCAGTGACCTGGCGGGGAACACCGGGGAGCTGTTTTTT
CASSDLAGNTGELFF
>TRBJ2-2|.|TRBV5-1
TGCGCCAGCAGCCAGGACTTTACCGGGGAGCTGTTTTTT
CASSQDFTGELFF
>TRBJ1-1|.|TRBV28
TGTGCCAGCAGTTTACGGCGACGTGCCCTTGAAGCTTTCTTT
CASSLRRRALEAFF
>TRBJ1-1|TRBD1|TRBV10-3
TGTGCCATCAGTCTCAGGACAGGGGGCTTGAACACTGAAGCTTTCTTT
CAISLRTGGLNTEAFF
>TRBJ2-1|.|TRBV2
TGTGCCAGCAGTGAAACGGTTAGGGGAGGTGAGCAGTTCTTC
CASSETVRGGEQFF
>TRBJ1-3|.|TRBV5-1
TGCGCCAGCAGCTTGGATGGTGGGGGATGGGGAAACACCATATATTTT
CASSLDGGGWGNTIYF
>TRBJ2-7|.|TRBV15
TGTGCCACCAGCAGACAGGGAAGGTACGAGCAGTACTTC
CATSRQGRYEQYF
>TRBJ1-2|TRBD1|TRBV9
TGTGCCAGCAGCGTAGATGTCAGGGGGTCGGAAGGCTACACCTTC
CASSVDVRGSEGYTF
>TRBJ1-6|.|TRBV7-2
TGTGCCAGCAGCTTAGACACCTTTACTAATTCACCCCTCCACTTT
CASSLDTFTNSPLHF
>TRBJ2-2|.|TRBV6-4
TGTGCCAGCAGTGTCCCAGCGGAGACGAACACCGGGGAGCTGTTTTTT
CASSVPAETNTGELFF
>TRBJ2-1|TRBD2|TRBV5-1
TGCGCCAGCAGCTGGGGACTAGCGGGGTACAATGAGCAGTTCTTC
CASSWGLAGYNEQFF
>TRBJ2-1|TRBD2|TRBV28
TGTGCCAGCCGACTAGCGGGTTTCTACAATGAGCAGTTCTTC
CASRLAGFYNEQFF
>TRBJ2-1|TRBD2|TRBV6-1
TGTGCCAGCAGTGTTGGGGGGGATGAGCAGTTCTTC
CASSVGGDEQFF
>TRBJ2-5|.|TRBV11-2
TGTGCCAGCAGCCAAGACTCACCAGGACAGACCCAGTACTTC
CASSQDSPGQTQYF
>TRBJ1-1|TRBD1|TRBV28
TGTGCCAGCTGTTCGGTCAGGGGGTTTGAAGCTTTCTTT
CASCSVRGFEAFF
>TRBJ1-2|.|TRBV7-9
TGTGCCAGCAGCTTGTTTGGGCCCTATGGCTACACCTTC
CASSLFGPYGYTF
>TRBJ2-7|TRBD2|TRBV6-6
TGTGCCAGCAGTCGTCAAAACCTAGCGGGCGAGCAGTACTTC
CASSRQNLAGEQYF
>TRBJ2-7|.|TRBV5-6
TGTGCCAGCAGCTTTGTACCCTCGGTCGGGAACTACGAGCAGTACTTC
CASSFVPSVGNYEQYF